Listed below are T cell receptor beta chains from one sample, sequenced in a study of T cells in localized non-small cell lung cancer. Some clones are missing from TCRdb's copy, which holds only in-frame ones; the method was immunoSEQ multiplex PCR. In the table there are 1,300 or so clones, about 22% of which are singletons. The sequences come from normal lung tissue next to the tumor, collected before any cancer treatment. These receptor sequences come from a woman between 40 and 69 years old with stage II lung adenocarcinoma. The CDR3 runs from the conserved cysteine through the conserved F or W. A D gene is named only where the DNA matches it firmly. The size of a clone is reported for some rows only, either as once, few or many, or as a class for expanded clones.

>-|TRBJ2-1|TRBD2|TRBV6-8
CASSYSSSSGTGSYNEQFF
TGTGCCAGCAGTTACTCGTCGTCTAGCGGGACCGGCTCCTACAATGAGCAGTTCTTC
>large|TRBJ1-2|-|TRBV6-8
CASSYSGTLGGYTF
TGTGCCAGCAGTTACTCGGGGACGCTGGGTGGCTACACCTTC
>-|TRBJ2-2|-|TRBV10-2
CASSDRGQIHTGELFF
TGCGCCAGCAGTGACAGGGGACAAATCCACACCGGGGAGCTGTTTTTT
>-|TRBJ2-1|TRBD2|TRBV19
CASRASGGWEQFF
TGTGCCAGTCGGGCTAGCGGGGGGTGGGAGCAGTTCTTC
>few|TRBJ1-4|-|TRBV6-8
CASSYIRETNEKLFF
TGTGCCAGCAGTTACATCCGGGAAACTAATGAAAAACTGTTTTTT
>-|TRBJ1-2|-|TRBV30
CAWRGNLGAGYTF
TGTGCCTGGAGGGGGAACCTCGGGGCTGGCTACACCTTC
>-|TRBJ1-3|-|TRBV19
CASRLSSGNTIYF
TGTGCCAGTAGACTGAGCTCTGGAAACACCATATATTTT
>-|TRBJ2-1|TRBD2|TRBV5-1
CASSSGEGIINEQFF
TGCGCCAGCAGCTCCGGGGAGGGGATCATCAATGAGCAGTTCTTC
>large|TRBJ1-5|-|TRBV30
CAWSASGNQPQHF
TGTGCCTGGAGTGCATCGGGCAATCAGCCCCAGCATTTT
>few|TRBJ1-1|TRBD1|TRBV9
CASSGGTANTEAFF
TGTGCCAGCAGCGGGGGGACAGCCAACACTGAAGCTTTCTTT
>-|TRBJ1-6|-|TRBV19
CATARGNTDSPLHF
TGTGCCACCGCCCGGGGGAATACTGATTCACCCCTCCACTTT
>-|TRBJ2-5|-|TRBV11-3
CASSPPPGLETQYF
TGTGCCAGCAGCCCACCCCCAGGGTTAGAGACCCAGTACTTC
>once|TRBJ2-1|-|TRBV25-1
CASSYGRYEQFF
TGTGCCAGCAGCTACGGCCGCTATGAGCAGTTCTTC
>-|TRBJ1-6|TRBD1|TRBV19
CASSPRTGERSPLHF
TGTGCCAGTAGTCCTCGGACAGGGGAGCGGTCACCCCTCCACTTT
>-|TRBJ2-3|TRBD2|TRBV9
CASSPGSSGGSRGTQYF
TGTGCCAGCAGCCCAGGGTCTAGCGGGGGTTCTCGAGGTACGCAGTATTTT
>-|TRBJ1-3|-|TRBV30
CACVREGGGNTIYF
TGTGCCTGCGTACGGGAGGGGGGTGGAAACACCATATATTTT
>few|TRBJ2-7|-|TRBV14
CASSPDRNEQYF
TGTGCCAGCAGCCCCGACAGAAATGAGCAGTACTTC
>-|TRBJ1-1|-|TRBV9
CASSGRVDTEAFF
TGTGCCAGCAGCGGGAGGGTAGATACTGAAGCTTTCTTT